This T cell receptor beta chain came from a study of technical replicates of blood from a handful of donors. Generated by immunoSEQ multiplex PCR, the TCRdb table keeps only in-frame clones and is missing some. The sample lists fewer than 70,000 clones; around 84% were seen once. The source is a human donor in good health. Some clones in this sample may be carry-over from other donors' samples. The sequencing input was PBMCs.

CDR3 sequence: CSVATRVSDTQYF. The CDR3, as DNA: TGCAGCGTTGCCACCCGGGTTTCGGATACGCAGTATTTT. The chain carries TRBV29-1 and TRBJ2-3; D gene ambiguous. Germline-derived CDR1 and CDR2 are SQVTM and ANQGSEA. There are 13 residues in the CDR3. The V and J ends lost 4 bases and 6 bases respectively, with 14 bases between them.